The present T cell receptor beta chain was sequenced within a study of blood T cell repertoires in COVID-19. Study background: The analysed material was cDNA or gDNA that came from T cells, B-cell-depleted T cells, or PBMCs.

In the source study's methods: Reference gene primer amplification gave estimated nucleated cell counts. Only in-frame clones appear in the TCRdb table, and some are missing; sequencing was by immunoSEQ multiplex PCR. The DNA gave D and trimming, while V, J and clone size come from that table. The repertoire consists of more than 300,000 clones, with around 83% occurring once and the leading ten covering approximately 1.1%. Per germline, CDR1 SGHTA and CDR2 FQGTGA. V trimming: 1 base; J trimming: 5 bases; junction bases outside the gene matches: 6. CDR3 length equals 16 residues. The sample consisted of peripheral blood. This TCR derives from a woman between 45 and 60 years old with acute or convalescent COVID-19. This chain connects TRBV7-3 to TRBJ2-1, with TRBD2 matching 9 bases. The CDR3 here is CASSLSWLAGNNEQFF. The CDR3 DNA follows: TGTGCCAGCAGCTTAAGTTGGCTAGCGGGGAACAATGAGCAGTTCTTC.